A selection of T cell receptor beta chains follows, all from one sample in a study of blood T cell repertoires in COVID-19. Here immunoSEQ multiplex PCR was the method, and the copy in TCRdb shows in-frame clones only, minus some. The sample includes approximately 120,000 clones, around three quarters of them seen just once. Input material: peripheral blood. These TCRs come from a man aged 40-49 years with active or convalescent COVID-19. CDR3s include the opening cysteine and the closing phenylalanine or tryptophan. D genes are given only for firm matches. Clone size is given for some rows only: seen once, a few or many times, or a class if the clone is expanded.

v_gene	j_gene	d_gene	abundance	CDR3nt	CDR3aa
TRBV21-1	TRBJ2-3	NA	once	TGTGCCCCGGCGATAGGGGCGCAGTATTTT	CAPAIGAQYF
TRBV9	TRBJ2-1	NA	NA	TGTGCCAGCAGCGTAGGCTACGAGGCGGCCCTGGGGCAGTTCTTC	CASSVGYEAALGQFF
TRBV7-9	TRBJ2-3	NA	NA	TGTGCCAGCAGCTCTCTTGTCGGGACAGATACGCAGTATTTT	CASSSLVGTDTQYF
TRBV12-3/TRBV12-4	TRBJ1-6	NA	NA	TGTGCCAGCAGTCTCGGGGAGAGGTCACCCCTCCACTTT	CASSLGERSPLHF
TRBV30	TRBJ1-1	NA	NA	TGTGCCTGGGCTACAGGGTGGACTGAAGCTTTCTTT	CAWATGWTEAFF
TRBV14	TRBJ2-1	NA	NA	TGTGCCAGCAGTCCGGGGAACAATGAGCAGTTCTTC	CASSPGNNEQFF
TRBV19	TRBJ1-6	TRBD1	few	TGTGCCAGTAGTGTGACAGGGGCGGGGGATAATTCACCCCTCCACTTT	CASSVTGAGDNSPLHF
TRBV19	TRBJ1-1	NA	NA	TGTGCCAGTAGTATAGATCTGCGGGCTTCAATGAACACTGAAGCTTTCTTT	CASSIDLRASMNTEAFF
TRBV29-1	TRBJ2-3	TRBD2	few	TGCAGCGTCTACCCACTAAGGACTAGCGGGGACACAGATACGCAGTATTTT	CSVYPLRTSGDTDTQYF
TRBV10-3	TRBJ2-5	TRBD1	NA	TGTGCCATCAGTGAGTCTTCGGGACAGTTTAAGGGGACCCAGTACTTC	CAISESSGQFKGTQYF
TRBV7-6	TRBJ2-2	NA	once	TGTGCCAGCAGCTTAGTGGCAGGGGGGACCGGGGAGCTGTTTTTT	CASSLVAGGTGELFF
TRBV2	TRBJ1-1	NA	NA	TGTGCCAGCAGTTGGGACTTTGAAGCTTTCTTT	CASSWDFEAFF
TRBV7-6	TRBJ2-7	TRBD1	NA	TGTGCCAGCAGCCCCGGGACAGTCTACGAGCAGTACTTC	CASSPGTVYEQYF
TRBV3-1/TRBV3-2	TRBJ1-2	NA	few	TGTGCCAGCAGCCACTCAGGGGCTAGGGATGGCTACACCTTC	CASSHSGARDGYTF
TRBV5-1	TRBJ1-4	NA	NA	TGCGCCAGCAGCTTGAACAACGATAATGAAAAACTGTTTTTT	CASSLNNDNEKLFF
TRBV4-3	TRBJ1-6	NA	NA	TGCGCCAGCAGCCAGCTCCTGACAGGCTATAATTCACCCCTCCACTTT	CASSQLLTGYNSPLHF
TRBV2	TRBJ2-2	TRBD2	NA	TGTGCCAGCAGCGAACCGGGACTAGCGGGAGTGGAGGGCGGTGCCGGGGAGCTGTTTTTT	CASSEPGLAGVEGGAGELFF
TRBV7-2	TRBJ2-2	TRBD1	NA	TGTGCCAGCAGCTCCTACTTATCGGACAGGGGATACACCGGGGAGCTGTTTTTT	CASSSYLSDRGYTGELFF
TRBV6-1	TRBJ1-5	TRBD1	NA	TGTGCCAGCAGTGAACGGGGACAGGTTAGCAATCAGCCCCAGCATTTT	CASSERGQVSNQPQHF
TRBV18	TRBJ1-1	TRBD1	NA	TGTGCCAGCTCACAGTCAGGGGGCGTAGGCACTGAAGCTTTCTTT	CASSQSGGVGTEAFF
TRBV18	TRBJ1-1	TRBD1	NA	TGTGCCAGCTCAACGGGACAGGGGGCATGGAACACTGAAGCTTTCTTT	CASSTGQGAWNTEAFF
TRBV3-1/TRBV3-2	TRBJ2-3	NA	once	TGTGCCAGCAGCCGGGCCGCCCACACAGATACGCAGTATTTT	CASSRAAHTDTQYF
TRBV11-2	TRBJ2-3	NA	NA	TGTGCCAGCAGCCTCAACAGGGGCACAGATACGCAGTATTTT	CASSLNRGTDTQYF
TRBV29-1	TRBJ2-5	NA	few	TGCAGCGTTGAAGAAGGCTACTCCTCCCGGGCCCAGTACTTC	CSVEEGYSSRAQYF
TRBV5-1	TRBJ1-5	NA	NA	TGCGCCAGCAGCTTGCAGATGGATCAGCCCCAGCATTTT	CASSLQMDQPQHF
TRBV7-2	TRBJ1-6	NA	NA	TGTGCCAGCAGCTTAAAAGGGGCCTATAATTCACCCCTCCACTTT	CASSLKGAYNSPLHF
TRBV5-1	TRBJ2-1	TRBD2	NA	TGCGCCAGCAGCGCAGCTAGCGGGTACAATGAGCAGTTCTTC	CASSAASGYNEQFF
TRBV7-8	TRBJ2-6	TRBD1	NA	TGTGCCAGCAGCCCGGGACAGTTAAGCTCTGGGGCCAACGTCCTGACTTTC	CASSPGQLSSGANVLTF
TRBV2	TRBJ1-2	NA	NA	TGTGCCAGCAGTGGCACCTGGCTTTCTAACTATGGCTACACCTTC	CASSGTWLSNYGYTF
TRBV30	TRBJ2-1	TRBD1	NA	TGTGCCTGGAGTGTAACAGGGGGCAATGAGCAGTTCTTC	CAWSVTGGNEQFF
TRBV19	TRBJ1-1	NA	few	TGTGCCAGTAGTAATCGAGAGAGGGTAGCTGAAGCTTTCTTT	CASSNRERVAEAFF
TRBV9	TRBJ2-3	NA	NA	TGTGCCAGCAGTGCAGACTCGAGGGATACGCAGTATTTT	CASSADSRDTQYF
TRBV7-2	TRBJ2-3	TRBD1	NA	TGTGCCAGCAGCTTGCGGACAGGCGGCACCACAGATACGCAGTATTTT	CASSLRTGGTTDTQYF
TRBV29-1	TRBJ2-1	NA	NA	TGCAGCGTTGAAGGCCAGGGGAAGAGGGAGCAGTTCTTC	CSVEGQGKREQFF
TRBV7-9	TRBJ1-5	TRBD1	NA	TGTGCCAGCAGCTTAGGAGGGGGCGTTAGCAATCAGCCCCAGCATTTT	CASSLGGGVSNQPQHF
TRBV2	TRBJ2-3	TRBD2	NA	TGTGCCAGCAGTGATATAGGATGGGGGGGACGGGATAGCACAGATACGCAGTATTTT	CASSDIGWGGRDSTDTQYF
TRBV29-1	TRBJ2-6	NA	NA	TGCAGCGTTGGGGAGTCTGGGGCCAACGTCCTGACTTTC	CSVGESGANVLTF
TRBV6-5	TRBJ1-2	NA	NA	TGTGCCAGAGACAGGCCTTCTAACTATGGCTACACCTTC	CARDRPSNYGYTF
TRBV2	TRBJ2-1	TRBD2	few	TGTGCCAGCAGAAGTCTAGCGGGAGCGAGGGATGAGCAGTTCTTC	CASRSLAGARDEQFF
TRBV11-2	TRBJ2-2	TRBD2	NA	TGTGCCAGCAGCGGGCTAGCGGGAGCGAACACCGGGGAGCTGTTTTTT	CASSGLAGANTGELFF
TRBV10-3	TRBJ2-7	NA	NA	TGTGCCATCAGTGAGGGGGCCAACTCCTACGAGCAGTACTTC	CAISEGANSYEQYF